These 31 T cell receptor beta chains share one sample of origin, sequenced in a study of T cells in Graves' hyperthyroidism and ophthalmopathy. Researchers amplified the TCR beta CDR3 regions from RNA transcripts. When the TCR CDR3 underwent first-round RT-PCR, the HTBI primer set was used. TCRdb passed the multiplex PCR reads through MiXCR, listing each CDR3 protein once. The data show around 600,000 distinct CDR3 sequences, 45% seen once. The sequenced sample consisted of peripheral blood or thyroid tissue (not recorded which). These receptors originate from an adult man with Graves' disease, either hyperthyroidism or ophthalmopathy (not recorded which).

This clonotype appeared many times. The V and J genes are TRBV9 and TRBJ1-5; maybe TRBD1 (5 bases). V was shortened by 5 bases and J by 7 bases, with 13 bases between the two germline ends. CDR3 length equals 13 residues. In germline, CDR1 is SGDLS, CDR2 YYNGEE. CDR3 in DNA: TGTGCCAGCAGGGACGTGGAGGGGCAGCCCCAGCATTTT. This codes for CASRDVEGQPQHF.

Points on this clonotype: Just one base apart from a much larger clone, this may be a read error. The genes are TRBV2 and TRBJ2-5, with D possibly called TRBD1 or TRBD2 (5 bases each). CDR3 length equals 14 residues. Germline CDR1 reads SNHLY; CDR2 reads FYNNEI. V shed 6 bases and J shed 2 bases, with 13 bases lying between them. The CDR3 here is CASRHGAEQETQYF. CDR3 coding DNA: TGTGCCAGCAGACACGGGGCGGAGCAAGAGACCCAGTACTTC. The full variable domain, with the rest looked up from reference TRBV2 and TRBJ2-5, is EPEVTQTPSHQVTQMGQEVILRCVPISNHLYFYWYRQILGQKVEFLVSFYNNEISEKSEIFDDQFSVERPDGSNFTLKIRSTKLEDSAMYFCASRHGAEQETQYFGPGTRLLVL.

The V gene is TRBV7-8, the J gene TRBJ2-5; D possibly corresponds to TRBD2 (5 bases). Trimming pared 2 bases from V and 5 bases from J, leaving 24 bases between. The germline CDR1 and CDR2 sequences are SGHVS and FQNEAQ. The CDR3 spans 18 residues. CDR3 residues: CASSLTRASPSRGETQYF. CDR3 sequence (DNA): TGTGCCAGCAGCTTAACAAGGGCTAGCCCGTCGCGAGGGGAGACCCAGTACTTC.

V and J are TRBV7-9 and TRBJ2-7; D call uncertain. Trimming took off 8 bases at V and 0 bases at J, with 14 bases between the two ends. CDR1 is SEHNR and CDR2 is FQNEAQ in the germline V gene (reference sequence). This CDR3 region has 14 residues. The CDR3 coding sequence is TGTGCCAGCGGCCAATACAGTTACTCCTACGAGCAGTACTTC. Its protein product is CASGQYSYSYEQYF.

This rearrangement joins TRBV25-1 to TRBJ1-1; a possible D gene is TRBD1 (5 bases). V lost 6 bases and J lost 4, with 18 bases in between. CDR3 length equals 15 residues. Per the germline V gene, CDR1 is MGHDK and CDR2 is SYGVNS. CDR3 region: CASSLDTRGSTEAFF. The CDR3 DNA is TGTGCCAGCAGCCTAGATACTAGGGGTAGCACTGAAGCTTTCTTT.

Many counts were recorded for this clonotype. The chain employs TRBV7-6 and TRBJ1-3; D uncertain. This CDR3 has 14 amino acids. Germline-derived CDR1 and CDR2 are SGHVS and FNYEAQ. Between the trimmed V and J ends, which lost 5 bases and 0 bases, there was a span of 8 bases. CDR3 bases: TGTGCCAGCAGCCCCCGACTCTCTGGAAACACCATATATTTT. Residues: CASSPRLSGNTIYF. Combining the CDR3 with reference TRBV7-6 and TRBJ1-3 gives the whole variable domain GAGVSQSPRYKVTKRGQDVALRCDPISGHVSLYWYRQALGQGPEFLTYFNYEAQQDKSGLPNDRFSAERPEGSISTLTIQRTEQRDSAMYRCASSPRLSGNTIYFGEGSWLTVV.

The rearrangement joins TRBV29-1 to TRBJ1-2, with D uncertain. CDR1 SQVTM and CDR2 ANQGSEA come from the germline V gene. Trimming removed 8 bases at V and 5 bases at J, with 12 bases between. The CDR3 sequence is 11 residues long. The CDR3 region has the DNA TGCAGCTTAGGATCGGATTATGGCTACACCTTC. The encoded protein is CSLGSDYGYTF. The full variable domain, rest sourced from reference TRBV29-1 and TRBJ1-2, is SAVISQKPSRDICQRGTSLTIQCQVDSQVTMMFWYRQQPGQSLTLIATANQGSEATYESGFVIDKFPISRPNLTFSTLTVSNMSPEDSSIYLCSLGSDYGYTFGSGTRLTVV.

This clonotype turned up a few times. The V call is TRBV12-3 or TRBV12-4, the J call TRBJ1-1, with 7 nucleotides matching TRBD1. The CDR3 is 14 amino acids. Trimming took 6 bases from V and 6 from J; bases not matched to a gene: 10. The CDR3 DNA reads as TGTGCCAGCAGAACGAACCCGGGACAGCCTGAAGCTTTCTTT. This codes for CASRTNPGQPEAFF.

This clonotype was seen repeatedly, ten times or more. The J gene is TRBJ1-2, the V gene TRBV29-1; no reliable D call. The V gene lost 6 bases and the J gene lost 2 bases, with 13 bases spanning the gap. Looked up from germline, CDR1 is SQVTM and CDR2 is ANQGSEA. This CDR3 is built from 13 residues. CDR3 region: CSVDPGGNYGYTF. Written as DNA, the CDR3 is TGCAGCGTCGACCCAGGAGGGAACTATGGCTACACCTTC.

Only one count was recorded for this clonotype. The chain recombines TRBV20-1 with TRBJ2-5, with D perhaps being TRBD1 or TRBD2 (5 bases each). This CDR3 contains 15 residues. V dropped 6 bases and J dropped 5 bases, with 22 bases sitting between them. The germline gives CDR1 DFQATT, CDR2 SNEGSKA (reference sequence). The DNA for the CDR3 is TGCAGTGCCAGTAGGGGACCACTGCGTGGGGAGACCCAGTACTTC. This codes for CSASRGPLRGETQYF.

The chain recombines TRBV7-3 with TRBJ2-3; D unclear. This CDR3 has 14 amino acids. V lost 2 bases and J 3 bases, leaving 9 bases between the germline ends. Germline V lookup: CDR1 SGHTA, CDR2 FQGTGA. For the CDR3, the DNA is TGTGCCAGCAGCTTAGAACGACGGACAGATACGCAGTATTTT. Amino acid sequence: CASSLERRTDTQYF.

This chain links TRBV10-3 with TRBJ1-3; D unclear. Germline V gene data show CDR1 as ENHRY and CDR2 as SYGVKD. Trimming shortened V by 2 bases and J by 0 bases, and 14 bases separated the two germline ends. The CDR3 sequence is 17 residues long. Here the CDR3 DNA reads TGTGCCATCAGTGAGAGCGCCCCCCAACACTCTGGAAACACCATATATTTT. This encodes CAISESAPQHSGNTIYF.

V and J are TRBV20-1 and TRBJ2-7; 8 nucleotides match TRBD1. The germline gives CDR1 DFQATT, CDR2 SNEGSKA (reference sequence). The CDR3 is made up of 14 amino acids. J gave up 1 base and V 5 bases, and 7 bases lay outside the gene matches. The CDR3 region has the DNA TGCAGTGCTCTGACAGGGGACCTATCCTACGAGCAGTACTTC. This codes for CSALTGDLSYEQYF.

This rearrangement joins TRBV16 to TRBJ2-7; no reliable D call. The CDR3 loop spans 16 amino acids. CDR1 is KGHSY and CDR2 is FQNENV in the germline V gene. V dropped 1 base and J dropped 3 bases, with 16 bases sitting between them. In DNA, the CDR3 is TGTGCCAGCAGCCAATTGGGCAGCCTCTCCCACTACGAGCAGTACTTC. It is translated as CASSQLGSLSHYEQYF.

The rearrangement links TRBV25-1 to TRBJ2-2, with D possibly matching TRBD2 (7 bases). The V gene's germline CDR1 is MGHDK and CDR2 SYGVNS. With 6 bases removed from V and 6 bases from J, the gap between germline ends came to 14 bases. The CDR3 has 14 residues. The CDR3 bases are TGTGCCAGCAGAAAGGGGGGGCCTGCCGGGGAGCTGTTTTTT. Its protein product is CASRKGGPAGELFF.

The rearrangement links TRBV25-1 to TRBJ1-6; D remains ambiguous. Germline V lookup: CDR1 MGHDK, CDR2 SYGVNS. The CDR3 has 14 residues. The V gene lost 1 base and the J gene lost 7 bases, with 8 bases spanning the gap. Here the CDR3 reads CASSESSANSPLHF. The CDR3 DNA reads as TGTGCCAGCAGTGAATCCTCAGCAAATTCACCCCTCCACTTT.

The chain uses TRBV15 and TRBJ2-7; 9 bases align to TRBD1. Per germline, CDR1 LNHNV and CDR2 YYDKDF (reference sequence). This CDR3 region has 15 residues. With V trimmed by 4 bases and J by 3 bases, 7 bases remained unmatched. CDR3 loop: CATSMEPGQGYEQYF. CDR3 in DNA: TGTGCCACCAGCATGGAACCGGGACAGGGCTACGAGCAGTACTTC.

This clonotype was seen many times. The gene calls are TRBV12-3 or TRBV12-4 and TRBJ1-1; the D is unclear. Trimming removed 6 bases from V and 6 bases from J, with 14 bases in between. The CDR3 length is 13 residues. The CDR3 here is CASSPIGMAEAFF. DNA of the CDR3: TGTGCCAGCAGCCCGATAGGGATGGCTGAAGCTTTCTTT.

This clonotype has just one count. The chain recombines TRBV29-1 with TRBJ1-2; D remains unclear. The CDR3 has 11 residues. Germline-derived CDR1 and CDR2 are SQVTM and ANQGSEA. V dropped 8 bases and J dropped 7 bases, with 14 bases sitting between them. The CDR3 reads CSLVGFTGYTF. The CDR3, as DNA: TGCAGCTTAGTAGGGTTTACTGGCTACACCTTC.

With respect to this clonotype: A junction boundary mismatches the germline segment, possibly from a read error. This rearrangement joins TRBV7-9 to TRBJ2-6, with D perhaps TRBD1 or TRBD2 (5 bases each). Germline-derived CDR1 and CDR2 are SEHNR and FQNEAQ (reference sequence). The CDR3 contains 11 residues. CDR3 in amino acids: CASSLARVVTF. The CDR3, as DNA: TGTGCCAGCAGCCTAGCCAGGGTAGTGACTTTC.

This chain links TRBV11-1 with TRBJ2-7; the D gene is possibly TRBD2 (5 bases). This CDR3 spans 13 amino acids. V shed 1 base and J shed 2 bases, with 6 bases lying between them. Germline V gene lookup returns CDR1 SGHAT and CDR2 FQDESV (reference sequence). The CDR3 region has the DNA TGTGCCAGCAGCTTAGTGGAGGCCTACGAGCAGTACTTC. It translates to CASSLVEAYEQYF. The full variable domain, completed using reference TRBV11-1 and TRBJ2-7, is EAEVAQSPRYKITEKSQAVAFWCDPISGHATLYWYRQILGQGPELLVQFQDESVVDDSQLPKDRFSAERLKGVDSTLKIQPAELGDSAMYLCASSLVEAYEQYFGPGTRLTVT.

The chain uses TRBV24-1 and TRBJ1-1; D is undetermined. This CDR3 has 13 residues. Germline assignment: CDR1 KGHDR and CDR2 SFDVKD. V was pared by 3 bases and J by 7 bases, with 11 bases between. CDR3 residues: CATSDAGNNEAFF. In DNA, the CDR3 is TGTGCCACCAGTGATGCCGGGAATAATGAAGCTTTCTTT.

This clonotype was seen more than once but under ten times. CDR3 sequence reads: CASSDGEGGTNEKLFF. The CDR3 nucleotides are TGTGCCAGCAGTGATGGAGAGGGGGGGACCAATGAAAAACTGTTTTTT. The chain joins TRBV7-2 to TRBJ1-4; possible D gene TRBD1, 6 bases. V lost 6 bases to trimming and J lost 5 bases, with 19 bases between them. Per germline, CDR1 SGHTA and CDR2 FQGNSA. This CDR3 is built from 16 residues.

The chain joins TRBV7-2 to TRBJ1-4, with TRBD1 identical over 9 bases. This CDR3 is built from 14 residues. Germline trimming cut 5 bases from V and 6 bases from J; bases unmatched to any gene: 4. Germline V gives CDR1 SGHTA, CDR2 FQGNSA. CDR3 sequence: CASSRTGVDEKLFF. DNA for the CDR3: TGTGCCAGCAGCCGGACAGGGGTGGATGAAAAACTGTTTTTT.

The J gene is TRBJ1-2, the V gene TRBV20-1; no clear D gene. Germline CDR1 DFQATT, CDR2 SNEGSKA (reference sequence). Trimming removed 4 bases at V and 3 bases at J, with 15 bases between. CDR3 length: 14 residues. The DNA of the CDR3 is TGCAGTGCTACCACTGGTACGGCGGACTATGGCTACACCTTC. Its translation is CSATTGTADYGYTF.

Comment on this clonotype: The junction does not match germline at one end; this may be a read error. The chain couples TRBV10-3 to TRBJ1-2; possibly TRBD1 for D (6 bases). CDR3 length: 15 residues. Germline loops: CDR1 ENHRY, CDR2 SYGVKD. The CDR3 DNA is TGTGCCAGCAGTTGGGAACAGGGAGGGGGTGGTGGCTACACCTTC. Translated, it gives CASSWEQGGGGGYTF.

The chain combines TRBV11-2 with TRBJ2-7; 12 bases are a match to TRBD2. Germline CDR1 and CDR2: SGHAT and FQNNGV. This CDR3 contains 16 residues. Unmatched junction bases numbered 5, after V lost 3 bases and J lost 2 bases. The CDR3 sequence: CASSLILAGGAYEQYF. The CDR3, as DNA: TGTGCCAGCAGCTTGATCCTAGCGGGAGGGGCCTACGAGCAGTACTTC.

The table lists this clonotype with many counts. The rearrangement joins TRBV10-3 to TRBJ1-6; a possible D gene is TRBD1 (5 bases). Trimming left V 6 bases short and J 10 bases short, with 13 bases between. The CDR3 is made up of 13 amino acids. The germline V gene has CDR1 ENHRY and CDR2 SYGVKD. Written as DNA, the CDR3 is TGTGCCATCAGATCCCTGGGGGGGTCACCCCTCCACTTT. This encodes CAIRSLGGSPLHF.

This clonotype was observed a few times. V is TRBV29-1 and J is TRBJ1-4, with D uncertain. CDR1 is SQVTM, CDR2 ANQGSEA, per germline. The V end lost 4 bases, the J end lost 10 bases, and 7 bases lay between the germline ends. The CDR3 spans 10 residues. The CDR3 sequence is CSVGSTKLFF. The CDR3 DNA reads TGCAGCGTTGGTAGTACAAAACTGTTTTTT.

The chain joins TRBV7-6 to TRBJ1-5; D might be TRBD1 (5 bases). This CDR3 has 14 amino acids. Trimming stripped 5 bases from V and 11 bases from J, with 19 bases between. Germline CDR1 SGHVS, CDR2 FNYEAQ. The CDR3 coding sequence is TGTGCCAGCAGCCCAGGGACTAGGGGAGAGACCCAGCATTTT. Residues: CASSPGTRGETQHF.

The V gene is TRBV19, the J gene TRBJ1-1; 9 bases are a match to TRBD1. Germline V gene data show CDR1 as LNHDA and CDR2 as SQIVND (reference sequence). The CDR3 is 15 amino acids. After removal of 7 bases from V and 1 base from J, the junction contained 7 bases not matched to a gene. The CDR3 DNA follows: TGTGCCAGTACCCCGACAGGGGGGGCGAACACTGAAGCTTTCTTT. This codes for CASTPTGGANTEAFF.